This T cell receptor (beta chain) derives from a study of CD8 T cells in ankylosing spondylitis. Overall study findings and caveats: Typical of ankylosing spondylitis blood, it appeared, was a TCR beta motif of roughly eight highly homologous variants.

The ends were cut back, 5 bases at V and 3 bases at J, with 11 bases in the middle. CDR1 is MGHRA and CDR2 is YSYEKL in the germline V gene. The CDR3 sequence is 14 residues long. TCRdb re-called the 5' RACE reads with MiXCR, one entry per CDR3 protein. Of roughly 700,000 distinct CDR3 sequences detected, around 17% appear once; the ten largest clones hold over 15%. In the case of this clonotype: Its antigen remains unidentified.

The clonotype originates from a male donor with ankylosing spondylitis. Source material: blood, either unsorted or a sorted T cell fraction (not recorded which). The chain employs TRBV4-1 and TRBJ1-5; D might be TRBD1 (5 bases). The CDR3 spells CASSWGGNNQPQHF. The CDR3 coding sequence is TGCGCCAGCAGCTGGGGGGGTAACAATCAGCCCCAGCATTTT.